This T cell receptor beta chain was obtained from a study of blood T cell dynamics during melanoma immunotherapy. For the study at large: First-line therapy was either pembrolizumab or nivolumab with ipilimumab for metastatic melanoma.

Germline CDR1 and CDR2: SGHAT and FQNNGV. J lost 1 base, V lost 5 bases, and 2 bases had no gene match. The CDR3 consists of 16 residues. Every bulk PBMC sample received the same 350 ng of DNA. Data came from immunoSEQ multiplex PCR; TCRdb stores just in-frame clones and leaves some out. The data hold approximately 15,000 clones, with around nine tenths observed a single time. Study-wide results and limits: Unlike progressors, later disease-control patients had W3 repertoires gaining clonality or diversity.

Time point of the sample: week 3, after first cycle of checkpoint inhibitor. At 12 weeks after first infusion, RECIST 1.1 defined response for most patients. A note on this clone: Its cognate antigen is unknown.

This specimen consisted of blood, obtained from a patient treated with checkpoint blockade. This receptor was identified in a human donor with melanoma. The chain employs TRBV11-2 and TRBJ2-3; 14 nucleotides line up with TRBD2. Here the CDR3 reads CASSRLAGGRTDTQYF. In DNA form, the CDR3 reads TGTGCCAGCAGCAGACTAGCGGGGGGGCGCACAGATACGCAGTATTTT.